This T cell receptor (beta chain) was profiled in a study of human T cells and chemical hapten exposure. Time point: patch test 1, 2 weeks after DPC sensitization. Treatment: therapeutic diphenylcyclopropenone sensitization with weekly scalp DPC. Each patch test followed a blood draw. This CDR3 contains 17 residues. V lost 2 bases and J lost 2; bases outside the gene matches: 7. Germline V gives CDR1 LGHNT, CDR2 FRNRAP. Findings of the study overall: Because all patients had alopecia, their immune responses might differ from healthy ones.

A remark on this clonotype: The antigen is not known.

Each CDR3 protein gets one entry after TCRdb re-called the RACE reads with MiXCR. The table has under 450,000 distinct CDR3 sequences, more than 4.5% seen once. The sample was whole blood, taken in connection with sensitization to the hapten diphenylcyclopropenone (DPC). The chain employs TRBV12-5 and TRBJ1-3, with TRBD1 matching over 9 bases. The clonotype was recovered from a woman in her fifties or sixties with alopecia areata. Some clones in this sample may be carry-over from other donors' samples. The DNA for the CDR3 is TGTGCTAGTGGTTTGACCATGGACAGGGGTACTGGAAACACCATATATTTT. It is translated as CASGLTMDRGTGNTIYF.